Listed below are T cell receptor beta chains from one sample, sequenced in a study of T cells after yellow fever vaccination. One entry per CDR3 protein results from TCRdb running MiXCR on the 5' RACE reads. The repertoire consists of under 350,000 distinct CDR3 sequences, with about 4% occurring once and the leading ten covering roughly 24%. The sequenced sample was PBMCs, obtained 5 days after the yellow fever booster vaccination. All receptors come from a man younger than 35 who received the YFV17D yellow fever vaccine. Each CDR3 is given with its conserved first and last residue. Fields, in order: clone size, D gene, J gene, V gene, CDR3 protein, CDR3 DNA. The D gene is left open where the match is weak. The size entry is marked missing in some rows and otherwise reads once, few, many or a size class.

clone_size: many
d_call: .
j_call: TRBJ2-3
v_call: TRBV7-9
cdr3_aa: CASSPSVGIADTQYF
cdr3_nt: TGTGCCAGCAGCCCCTCGGTGGGGATAGCAGATACGCAGTATTTT

clone_size: .
d_call: TRBD1
j_call: TRBJ1-6
v_call: TRBV24-1
cdr3_aa: CATSEDGQVNSPLHF
cdr3_nt: TGTGCCACCAGTGAAGACGGACAGGTTAATTCACCCCTCCACTTT

clone_size: once
d_call: .
j_call: TRBJ2-5
v_call: TRBV5-1
cdr3_aa: CASSPTGQGQETQYF
cdr3_nt: TGCGCCAGCAGTCCCACTGGTCAGGGCCAAGAGACCCAGTACTTC

clone_size: few
d_call: TRBD1
j_call: TRBJ2-3
v_call: TRBV12-3/TRBV12-4
cdr3_aa: CASRRQGAVDTQYF
cdr3_nt: TGTGCCAGCAGACGACAGGGGGCTGTAGATACGCAGTATTTT

clone_size: few
d_call: TRBD2
j_call: TRBJ2-1
v_call: TRBV28
cdr3_aa: CASSPLAGGNEQFF
cdr3_nt: TGTGCCAGCAGTCCTCTAGCGGGGGGTAATGAGCAGTTCTTC

clone_size: .
d_call: TRBD1
j_call: TRBJ1-6
v_call: TRBV18
cdr3_aa: CASSSGTGSSYNSPLHF
cdr3_nt: TGTGCCAGCTCATCCGGGACAGGGAGCTCCTATAATTCACCCCTCCACTTT

clone_size: few
d_call: .
j_call: TRBJ2-7
v_call: TRBV6-5
cdr3_aa: CASSYGRGGEQYF
cdr3_nt: TGTGCCAGCAGTTACGGCCGGGGCGGCGAGCAGTACTTC

clone_size: few
d_call: .
j_call: TRBJ1-4
v_call: TRBV12-3/TRBV12-4
cdr3_aa: CASSLEKWDNEKLFF
cdr3_nt: TGTGCCAGCAGTTTAGAAAAGTGGGATAATGAAAAACTGTTTTTT

clone_size: few
d_call: .
j_call: TRBJ1-1
v_call: TRBV10-3
cdr3_aa: CAISGGLRTEAFF
cdr3_nt: TGTGCCATCAGTGGAGGGCTGCGGACTGAAGCTTTCTTT

clone_size: many
d_call: .
j_call: TRBJ2-6
v_call: TRBV7-8
cdr3_aa: CASSVQGNSGANVLTF
cdr3_nt: TGTGCCAGCAGCGTTCAGGGGAACTCTGGGGCCAACGTCCTGACTTTC

clone_size: few
d_call: .
j_call: TRBJ2-5
v_call: TRBV30
cdr3_aa: CAWRGRGGRPRETQYF
cdr3_nt: TGTGCCTGGAGAGGACGGGGTGGGCGGCCGCGAGAGACCCAGTACTTC

clone_size: many
d_call: .
j_call: TRBJ2-6
v_call: TRBV10-3
cdr3_aa: CAISDRASSGANVLTF
cdr3_nt: TGTGCCATCAGTGACAGGGCTAGCTCTGGGGCCAACGTCCTGACTTTC

clone_size: once
d_call: .
j_call: TRBJ2-7
v_call: TRBV15
cdr3_aa: CATSRDHVLSYEQYF
cdr3_nt: TGTGCCACCAGCAGAGATCATGTTCTTTCCTACGAGCAGTACTTC

clone_size: many
d_call: .
j_call: TRBJ1-1
v_call: TRBV20-1
cdr3_aa: CSARKGSITEAFF
cdr3_nt: TGCAGTGCTAGAAAGGGCAGTATCACTGAAGCTTTCTTT

clone_size: many
d_call: .
j_call: TRBJ1-6
v_call: TRBV20-1
cdr3_aa: CSARRLNGGNSPLHF
cdr3_nt: TGCAGTGCTAGAAGGTTGAACGGGGGTAATTCACCCCTCCACTTT

clone_size: many
d_call: .
j_call: TRBJ1-1
v_call: TRBV5-1
cdr3_aa: CASSFGQNTEAFF
cdr3_nt: TGTGCCAGCAGCTTTGGACAGAACACTGAAGCTTTCTTT

clone_size: many
d_call: TRBD1
j_call: TRBJ1-2
v_call: TRBV6-2/TRBV6-3
cdr3_aa: CASTRSQGNYGYTF
cdr3_nt: TGTGCCAGCACCAGATCACAGGGGAACTATGGCTACACCTTC

clone_size: few
d_call: TRBD2
j_call: TRBJ2-3
v_call: TRBV7-7
cdr3_aa: CASSLDATGTSGADTQYF
cdr3_nt: TGTGCCAGCAGCTTAGATGCGACCGGGACTAGCGGGGCAGATACGCAGTATTTT

clone_size: .
d_call: .
j_call: TRBJ1-2
v_call: TRBV18
cdr3_aa: CASSPPPGQSDNYGYTF
cdr3_nt: TGTGCCAGCTCACCACCTCCCGGCCAGTCCGATAACTATGGCTACACCTTC

clone_size: few
d_call: .
j_call: TRBJ2-3
v_call: TRBV19
cdr3_aa: CASSAAGITQYF
cdr3_nt: TGTGCCAGTAGTGCGGCGGGAATAACGCAGTATTTT

clone_size: many
d_call: .
j_call: TRBJ1-4
v_call: TRBV28
cdr3_aa: CASSSRDATNEKLFF
cdr3_nt: TGTGCCAGCAGTTCAAGGGACGCAACTAATGAAAAACTGTTTTTT

clone_size: .
d_call: TRBD1
j_call: TRBJ1-6
v_call: TRBV14
cdr3_aa: CASSLRTGVNSPLHF
cdr3_nt: TGTGCCAGCAGTCTTAGGACAGGGGTCAATTCACCCCTCCACTTT

clone_size: few
d_call: TRBD1
j_call: TRBJ1-4
v_call: TRBV28
cdr3_aa: CATGGEGKLFF
cdr3_nt: TGTGCTACAGGGGGCGAGGGAAAACTGTTTTTT

clone_size: .
d_call: TRBD1
j_call: TRBJ2-3
v_call: TRBV29-1
cdr3_aa: CSEGTVGPTDTQYF
cdr3_nt: TGCAGCGAAGGGACAGTAGGGCCCACAGATACGCAGTATTTT

clone_size: many
d_call: .
j_call: TRBJ1-4
v_call: TRBV6-5
cdr3_aa: CASRRLPSLEKLFF
cdr3_nt: TGTGCCAGCAGACGACTCCCCTCGCTTGAAAAACTGTTTTTT

clone_size: many
d_call: .
j_call: TRBJ1-1
v_call: TRBV20-1
cdr3_aa: CSAKTGFGAFF
cdr3_nt: TGCAGTGCTAAAACAGGGTTCGGAGCTTTCTTT

clone_size: many
d_call: TRBD2
j_call: TRBJ2-5
v_call: TRBV11-2
cdr3_aa: CASSLGGLAGETQYF
cdr3_nt: TGTGCCAGCAGCTTAGGAGGACTAGCGGGCGAGACCCAGTACTTC

clone_size: few
d_call: TRBD2
j_call: TRBJ2-5
v_call: TRBV10-2
cdr3_aa: CASLLAGEETQYF
cdr3_nt: TGCGCCAGCCTTTTAGCGGGGGAAGAGACCCAGTACTTC